What follows is one TCR beta chain and its context. No antigen is known for it. This record belongs to a study of CD8+CD57+ T cells in acquired aplastic anemia. Study as a whole: Sorted CD4+ and CD8+ cells gave a mean 3.2 ug DNA, range about 0.19 to 27.4 ug.

Genomic DNA templated the TCR beta VDJ and CDR3 profiling. Via MiXCR, TCRdb re-called the reads, giving one row per CDR3 protein. The sample consists of roughly 160,000 distinct CDR3 sequences, about two thirds of them appearing once. Germline V gene lookup returns CDR1 DFQATT and CDR2 SNEGSKA (reference sequence). Trimming shortened V by 6 bases and J by 0 bases, and 11 bases separated the two germline ends. This CDR3 contains 13 residues. It was patients with CD8+CD57+ cell expansion by flow cytometry who were chosen for sequencing. Acquired aplastic anemia of severe grade affected all patients. Study-level points and caveats: No significant difference in CD8+ Simpson's diversity was found between patients and controls. It was found that twenty-nine CD8+ CDR3 sequences were shared between patients and controls.

The sequencing sample was made of sorted CD4+, CD8+, or CD8+CD57+ T cells (not recorded which) from PBMCs. The rearrangement links TRBV20-1 to TRBJ1-1, with a possible D match to TRBD1 (5 bases). The receptor comes from a human donor with aplastic anemia. The CDR3, as DNA: TGCAGTGCCCAGGGACGTCTGAACACTGAAGCTTTCTTT. It encodes CSAQGRLNTEAFF.